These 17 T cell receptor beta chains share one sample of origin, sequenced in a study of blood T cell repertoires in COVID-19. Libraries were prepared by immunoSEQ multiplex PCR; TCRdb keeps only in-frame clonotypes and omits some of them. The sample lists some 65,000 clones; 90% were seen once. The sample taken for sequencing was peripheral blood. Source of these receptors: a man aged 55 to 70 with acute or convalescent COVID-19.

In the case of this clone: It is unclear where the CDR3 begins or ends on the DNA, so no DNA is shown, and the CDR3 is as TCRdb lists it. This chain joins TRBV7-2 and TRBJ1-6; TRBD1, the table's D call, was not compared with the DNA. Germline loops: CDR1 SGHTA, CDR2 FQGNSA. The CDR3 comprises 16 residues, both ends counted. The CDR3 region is CASTISGQGFSSPLHF.

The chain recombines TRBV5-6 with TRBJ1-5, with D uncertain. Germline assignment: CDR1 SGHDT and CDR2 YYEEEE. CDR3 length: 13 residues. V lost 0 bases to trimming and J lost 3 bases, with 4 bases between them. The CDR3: CASSLGANQPQHF. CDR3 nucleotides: TGTGCCAGCAGCTTGGGGGCCAATCAGCCCCAGCATTTT.

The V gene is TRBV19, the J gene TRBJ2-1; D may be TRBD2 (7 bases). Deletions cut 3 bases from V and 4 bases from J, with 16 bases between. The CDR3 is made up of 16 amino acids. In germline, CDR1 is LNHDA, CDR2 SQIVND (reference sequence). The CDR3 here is CASSIRGGAGYNEQFF. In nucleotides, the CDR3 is TGTGCCAGTAGTATTAGGGGGGGGGCCGGTTACAATGAGCAGTTCTTC. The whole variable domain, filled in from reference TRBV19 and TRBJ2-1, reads DGGITQSPKYLFRKEGQNVTLSCEQNLNHDAMYWYRQDPGQGLRLIYYSQIVNDFQKGDIAEGYSVSREKKESFPLTVTSAQKNPTAFYLCASSIRGGAGYNEQFFGPGTRLTVL.

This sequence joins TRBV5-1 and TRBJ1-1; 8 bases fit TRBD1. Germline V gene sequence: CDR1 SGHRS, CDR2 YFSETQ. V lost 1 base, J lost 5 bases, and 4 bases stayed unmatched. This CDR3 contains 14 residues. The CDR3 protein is CASSLTGGYTEAFF. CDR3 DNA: TGCGCCAGCAGCTTGACAGGGGGTTATACTGAAGCTTTCTTT.

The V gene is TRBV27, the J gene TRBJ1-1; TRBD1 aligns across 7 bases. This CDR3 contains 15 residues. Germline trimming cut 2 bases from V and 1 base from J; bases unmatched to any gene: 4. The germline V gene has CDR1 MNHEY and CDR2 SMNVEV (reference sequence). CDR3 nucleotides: TGTGCCAGCAGTTTAAGGGGGCTACCGAACACTGAAGCTTTCTTT. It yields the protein CASSLRGLPNTEAFF.

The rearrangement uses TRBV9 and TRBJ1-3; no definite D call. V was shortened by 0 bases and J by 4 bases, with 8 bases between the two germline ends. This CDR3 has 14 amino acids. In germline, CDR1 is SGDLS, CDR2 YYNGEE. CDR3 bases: TGTGCCAGCAGCGTAGAGGGAGGAGGAAACACCATATATTTT. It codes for CASSVEGGGNTIYF. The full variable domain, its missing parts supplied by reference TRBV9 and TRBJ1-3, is DSGVTQTPKHLITATGQRVTLRCSPRSGDLSVYWYQQSLDQGLQFLIQYYNGEERAKGNILERFSAQQFPDLHSELNLSSLELGDSALYFCASSVEGGGNTIYFGEGSWLTVV.

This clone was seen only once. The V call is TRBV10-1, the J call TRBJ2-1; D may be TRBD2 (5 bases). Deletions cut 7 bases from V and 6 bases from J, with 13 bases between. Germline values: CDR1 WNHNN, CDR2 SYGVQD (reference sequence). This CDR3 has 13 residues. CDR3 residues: CASILLGSNEQFF. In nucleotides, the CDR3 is TGCGCCAGCATATTACTGGGGAGCAATGAGCAGTTCTTC.

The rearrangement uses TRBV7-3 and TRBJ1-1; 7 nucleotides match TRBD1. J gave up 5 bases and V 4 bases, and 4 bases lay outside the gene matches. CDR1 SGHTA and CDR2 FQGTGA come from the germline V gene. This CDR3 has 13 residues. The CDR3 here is CASSSHRGTEAFF. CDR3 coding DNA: TGTGCCAGCAGCTCCCACAGGGGAACTGAAGCTTTCTTT.

The CDR3 reads CASSLVEGKAFF. CDR3 nucleotide sequence: TGTGCCAGCAGTTTAGTGGAGGGGAAGGCTTTCTTT. This chain connects TRBV12-3 or TRBV12-4 to TRBJ1-1; D possibly corresponds to TRBD1 (5 bases). This CDR3 comprises 12 residues. The V gene lost 1 base and the J gene lost 11 bases, with 11 bases spanning the gap.

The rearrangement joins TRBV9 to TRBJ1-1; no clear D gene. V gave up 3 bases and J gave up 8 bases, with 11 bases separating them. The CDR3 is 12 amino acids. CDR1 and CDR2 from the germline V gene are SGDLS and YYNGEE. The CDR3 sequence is CASSAVPREAFF. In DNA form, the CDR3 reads TGTGCCAGCAGCGCCGTTCCCAGGGAAGCTTTCTTT.

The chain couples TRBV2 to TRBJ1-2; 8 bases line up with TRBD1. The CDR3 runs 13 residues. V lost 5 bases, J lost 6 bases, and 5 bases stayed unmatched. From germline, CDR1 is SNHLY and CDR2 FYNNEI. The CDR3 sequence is CASSSQGAHGYTF. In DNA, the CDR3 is TGTGCCAGCAGTTCCCAGGGGGCGCATGGCTACACCTTC. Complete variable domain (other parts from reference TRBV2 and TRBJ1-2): EPEVTQTPSHQVTQMGQEVILRCVPISNHLYFYWYRQILGQKVEFLVSFYNNEISEKSEIFDDQFSVERPDGSNFTLKIRSTKLEDSAMYFCASSSQGAHGYTFGSGTRLTVV.

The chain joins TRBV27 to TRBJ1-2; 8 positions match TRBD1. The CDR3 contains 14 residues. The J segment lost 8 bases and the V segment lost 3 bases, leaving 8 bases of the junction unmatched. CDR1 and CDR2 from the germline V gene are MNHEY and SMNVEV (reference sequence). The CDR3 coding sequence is TGTGCCAGCAGTTTGGGCGGACAGGGCGGCGGCTACACCTTC. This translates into CASSLGGQGGGYTF.

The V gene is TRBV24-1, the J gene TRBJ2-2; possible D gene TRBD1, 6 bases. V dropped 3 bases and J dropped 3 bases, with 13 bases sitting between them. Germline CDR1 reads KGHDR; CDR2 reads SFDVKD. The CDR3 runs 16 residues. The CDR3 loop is CATSDRLSGDTGELFF. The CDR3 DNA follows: TGTGCCACCAGTGATCGCTTATCAGGGGACACCGGGGAGCTGTTTTTT.

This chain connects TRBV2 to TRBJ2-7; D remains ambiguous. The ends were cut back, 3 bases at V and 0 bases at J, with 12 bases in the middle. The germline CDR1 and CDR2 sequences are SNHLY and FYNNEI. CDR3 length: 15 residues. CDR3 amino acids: CASSDSARSSYEQYF. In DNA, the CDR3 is TGTGCCAGCAGTGATTCGGCAAGGAGCTCCTACGAGCAGTACTTC.

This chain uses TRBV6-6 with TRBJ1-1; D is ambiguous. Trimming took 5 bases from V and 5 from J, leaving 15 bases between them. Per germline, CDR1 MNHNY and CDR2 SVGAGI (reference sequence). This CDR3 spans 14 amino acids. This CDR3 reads CASSQSPGKTEAFF. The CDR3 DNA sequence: TGTGCCAGCAGTCAGTCGCCCGGGAAAACTGAAGCTTTCTTT.

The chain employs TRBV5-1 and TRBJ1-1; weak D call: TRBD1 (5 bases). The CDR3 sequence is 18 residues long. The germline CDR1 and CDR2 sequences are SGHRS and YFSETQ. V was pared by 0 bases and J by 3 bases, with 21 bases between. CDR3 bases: TGCGCCAGCAGCTTGGGGGCGTGGGCTTCCCGGGGGGACACTGAAGCTTTCTTT. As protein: CASSLGAWASRGDTEAFF.

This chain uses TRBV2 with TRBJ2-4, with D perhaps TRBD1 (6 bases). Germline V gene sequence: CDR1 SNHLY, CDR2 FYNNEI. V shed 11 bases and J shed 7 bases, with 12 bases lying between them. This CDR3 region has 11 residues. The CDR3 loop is CAGGGSNIQYF. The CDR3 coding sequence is TGTGCCGGGGGCGGAAGCAACATTCAGTACTTC.